This T cell receptor beta chain was sequenced in a study of T-cell memory formation after mild COVID-19. Overall study results and limits: Day 15 to 85 contractors were CD4/CD8 balanced; later expanders leaned CD4+. Nothing showed for sure that second-wave clones peaking on day 37 were SARS-CoV-2 specific. Among contracting clones, CD4+ were mainly CM/EM and CD8+ enriched in EMRA.

V lost 4 bases and J lost 11; bases outside the gene matches: 9. Germline loops: CDR1 KGHDR, CDR2 SFDVKD. This CDR3 comprises 13 residues. Employing constant-segment primers, 5'RACE generated TCR alpha and TCR beta cDNA libraries bearing sample barcodes and UMIs. TCRdb re-called the 5' RACE reads with MiXCR, one entry per CDR3 protein. The sample comprises around 160,000 distinct CDR3 sequences, more than 9% of which are singletons, and about 3.5% rests with the top ten. Of note for this clonotype: What it binds is unknown.

The origin of this receptor is a young man who had mild COVID-19 (a few samples of this study predate the infection). Cell type and time point are not known. The sequenced material came from PBMCs or a T cell subset sorted from them (not recorded which). V and J are TRBV24-1 and TRBJ1-1; 7 bases line up with TRBD1. The CDR3 reads CATSDPYRGEAFF. Written as DNA, the CDR3 is TGTGCCACCAGTGACCCCTACAGGGGTGAGGCTTTCTTT.